These 5 T cell receptor beta chains came from one sample sequenced in a study of blood T cells in healthy people across ages. Together with a sample-barcoded 5' primer, a J-beta primer mix was included in a second PCR lasting about 7 to 11 cycles. One entry per CDR3 protein, called by TCRdb with MiXCR from the 5' RACE reads. The table records about 730,000 distinct CDR3 sequences, 35% to 45% of them present only once. The sample was blood. The receptors come from a woman aged 60 to 75 in good health.

The rearrangement joins TRBV27 to TRBJ2-2; D is unresolved. V dropped 0 bases and J dropped 4 bases, with 15 bases sitting between them. The CDR3 totals 17 residues. Germline V gene data show CDR1 as MNHEY and CDR2 as SMNVEV (reference sequence). CDR3: CASSLSLPGSGTGELFF. Here the CDR3 DNA reads TGTGCCAGCAGTTTATCGTTGCCAGGTTCGGGCACCGGGGAGCTGTTTTTT.

This sequence joins TRBV5-5 and TRBJ2-1; TRBD2 matches 9 bases. Germline CDR1 is SGHKS and CDR2 is YYEKEE (reference sequence). Trimming cost V 2 bases and J 8 bases; bases outside gene matches: 5. This CDR3 comprises 14 residues. CDR3 coding DNA: TGTGCCAGCAGCTTTAGCGGGAGTATCTATGAGCAGTTCTTC. Its protein is CASSFSGSIYEQFF.

The chain joins TRBV20-1 to TRBJ2-5, with TRBD2 identical over 8 bases. The CDR3 length is 15 residues. From germline, CDR1 is DFQATT and CDR2 SNEGSKA (reference sequence). The junction had 12 bases not matched to a gene; V was cut back by 4 bases and J by 5 bases. CDR3 loop: CSAMARGGRGETQYF. As DNA, the CDR3 is TGCAGTGCTATGGCTCGGGGGGGCCGGGGTGAGACCCAGTACTTC.

This chain connects TRBV6-5 to TRBJ2-2; 12 positions match TRBD2. V was clipped by 6 bases and J by 10 bases; unmatched bases: 9. This CDR3 spans 15 amino acids. Germline V gene lookup returns CDR1 MNHEY and CDR2 SVGAGI. The CDR3 DNA reads as TGTGCCAGCAGACGAGGACTAGCGGGGAAGGTGGAGCTGTTTTTT. It codes for CASRRGLAGKVELFF.

The V call is TRBV30, the J call TRBJ1-1; a weak D match, TRBD1 (5 bases). V dropped 2 bases and J dropped 5 bases, with 15 bases sitting between them. From germline, CDR1 is GTSNPN and CDR2 SVGIG (reference sequence). The CDR3 has 14 residues. CDR3 nucleotide sequence: TGTGCCTGGAGTATCGGGGACGGGGAGACTGAAGCTTTCTTT. This codes for CAWSIGDGETEAFF. The whole variable domain, remainder taken from reference TRBV30 and TRBJ1-1, is SQTIHQWPATLVQPVGSPLSLECTVEGTSNPNLYWYRQAAGRGLQLLFYSVGIGQISSEVPQNLSASRPQDRQFILSSKKLLLSDSGFYLCAWSIGDGETEAFFGQGTRLTVV.